The present TCR beta chain was sequenced within a study of spatial heterogeneity in lung cancer. Every individual TCR cDNA molecule carried its own unique molecular identifier, which allowed correction of PCR and sequencing errors. MiXCR, applied by TCRdb to the 5' RACE reads, yields one record per CDR3 protein. The table has about 39,000 distinct CDR3 sequences, around 3.3% seen once; the top ten hold under 40%. Time point reported: sample taken at primary tumor resection. The donor group consisted of 55 to 85 patients who had untreated, early-stage non-small cell lung cancer. Whole RNA from tumor, nontumor lung or frozen PBMC was sequenced unsorted. Many counts were recorded for this clonotype. Germline loops: CDR1 ENHRY, CDR2 SYGVKD. V lost 3 bases to trimming and J lost 2 bases, with 15 bases between them. The CDR3 sequence is 16 residues long.

This chain links TRBV10-3 with TRBJ2-3; D is perhaps TRBD2 (6 bases). Source: normal lung tissue next to the tumor, taken at surgery. This TCR was sampled from a male donor with early-stage non-small cell lung cancer. DNA for the CDR3: TGTGCCATCAGTGACCTGGCGGGACGGTTCACAGATACGCAGTATTTT. Amino acids: CAISDLAGRFTDTQYF.